Sequencing of this T cell receptor (beta chain) was carried out in a study of T cell repertoires in cytomegalovirus infection (dated by TCRdb to between 2018 and 2021). In terms of the full investigation: Alongside well-studied HLA-B-restricted epitopes, the peptide stimulations were aimed at recently identified HLA-C-restricted CMV epitopes, whose presentation resists viral immunomodulation. Donor HLA type was relevant to the analysis, because carriage of CMV infection together with the matching HLA type was indicated by public TCR beta signatures.

What the authors observed across the whole study: In both this cohort and an independent roughly 330-donor cohort, the cumulative frequency of public TCR beta family members distinguished carriers of CMV infection plus the relevant HLA type. The ex vivo response was dominated by HLA-C-restricted CMV-specific TCR beta clonotypes, which also provided the single most frequent clonotype in two of eight donors.

Read against the paper, the sample's treatment or condition label means: in vitro stimulation with specific CMV peptide epitopes to enrich CMV-specific T cells. This clonotype was picked up one time. Its antigen remains unidentified. No base-level quality is on record; no much larger clone is a single base apart. Support from one read is weak. The data were produced on an Illumina HiSeq 1500. TCRdb trimmed public reads at Q25 via fastp, called clones via MiXCR and kept in-frame beta chains. Duplicate CDR3 protein sequences are folded into a single record with the most common DNA and genes. Here the sample has hundreds of thousands of distinct CDR3 sequences; approximately 40% occur a single time. Around 45% of the sample is in the top ten clones. CDR1 MGHRA and CDR2 YSYEKL were looked up in the germline V gene. V lost 1 base and J lost 8 bases; the stretch between them is 11 bases long. Including cysteine and phenylalanine, the CDR3 has 13 amino acids. CDR3 DNA is the only sequence kept; it has 39 bases, read in frame from the first base.

Here the chain combines TRBV4-1 and TRBJ1-2, with no reliable assignment of the D segment. The source was cultured PBMCs, collected from culture after CMV antigen stimulation. The receptor was derived from a human donor in good health (CMV status not recorded). Some clones in this sample may be carry-over from other donors' samples. CDR3 sequence: CASSQVGSGGYTF. In nucleotides, the sequence is TGCGCCAGCAGCCAAGTCGGTAGCGGCGGCTACACCTTC.